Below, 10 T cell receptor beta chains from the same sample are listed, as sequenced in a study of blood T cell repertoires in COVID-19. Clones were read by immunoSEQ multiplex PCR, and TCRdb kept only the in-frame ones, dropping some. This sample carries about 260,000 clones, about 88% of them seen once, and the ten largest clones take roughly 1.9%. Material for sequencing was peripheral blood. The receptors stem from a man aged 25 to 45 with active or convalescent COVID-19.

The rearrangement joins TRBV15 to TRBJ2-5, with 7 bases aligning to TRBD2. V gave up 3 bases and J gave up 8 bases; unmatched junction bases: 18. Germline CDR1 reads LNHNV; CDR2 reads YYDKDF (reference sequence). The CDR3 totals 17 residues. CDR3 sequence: CATSSPGGSGHRGTQYF. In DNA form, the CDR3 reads TGTGCCACCAGCAGTCCGGGAGGTAGCGGACACCGGGGAACCCAGTACTTC.

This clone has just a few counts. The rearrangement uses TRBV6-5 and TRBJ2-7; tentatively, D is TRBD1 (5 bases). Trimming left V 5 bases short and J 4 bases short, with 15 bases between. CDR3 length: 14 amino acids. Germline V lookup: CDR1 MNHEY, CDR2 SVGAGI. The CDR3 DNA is TGTGCCAGCAGTCCCCTTGGGCAGGGATACGAGCAGTACTTC. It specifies CASSPLGQGYEQYF.

The CDR3 DNA is TGTGCCAGCAGCCGGACAGGGGTCTATGGCTACACCTTC. Translation gives CASSRTGVYGYTF. This chain joins TRBV6-5 and TRBJ1-2; the match to TRBD1 covers 9 bases. There are 13 residues in the CDR3. Germline loops: CDR1 MNHEY, CDR2 SVGAGI. Germline trimming cut 6 bases from V and 4 bases from J; bases unmatched to any gene: 3.

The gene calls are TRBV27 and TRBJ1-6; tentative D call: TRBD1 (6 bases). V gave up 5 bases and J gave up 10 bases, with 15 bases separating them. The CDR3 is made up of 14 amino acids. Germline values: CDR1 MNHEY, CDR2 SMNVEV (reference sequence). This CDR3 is CASSRTDRPSPLHF. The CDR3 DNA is TGTGCCAGCAGTAGGACGGACAGACCATCACCCCTCCACTTT.

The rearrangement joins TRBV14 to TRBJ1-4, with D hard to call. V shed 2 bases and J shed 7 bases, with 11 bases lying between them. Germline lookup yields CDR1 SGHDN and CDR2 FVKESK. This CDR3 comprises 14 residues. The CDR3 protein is CASSQFVGLEKLFF. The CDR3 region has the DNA TGTGCCAGCAGCCAATTTGTGGGCCTTGAAAAACTGTTTTTT.

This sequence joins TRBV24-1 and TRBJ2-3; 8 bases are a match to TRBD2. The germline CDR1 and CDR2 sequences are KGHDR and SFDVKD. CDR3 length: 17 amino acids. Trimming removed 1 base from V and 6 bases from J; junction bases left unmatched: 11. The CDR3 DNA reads TGTGCCACCAGTGATTTTGGAGCGGGGGCCCCACCGGATACGCAGTATTTT. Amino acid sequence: CATSDFGAGAPPDTQYF.

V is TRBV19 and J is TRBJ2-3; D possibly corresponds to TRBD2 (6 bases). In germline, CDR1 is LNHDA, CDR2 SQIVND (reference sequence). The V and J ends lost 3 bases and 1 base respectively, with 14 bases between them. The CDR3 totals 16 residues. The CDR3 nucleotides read TGTGCCAGTAGTATCTCGGCGCGGGAAGGCACAGATACGCAGTATTTT. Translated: CASSISAREGTDTQYF.

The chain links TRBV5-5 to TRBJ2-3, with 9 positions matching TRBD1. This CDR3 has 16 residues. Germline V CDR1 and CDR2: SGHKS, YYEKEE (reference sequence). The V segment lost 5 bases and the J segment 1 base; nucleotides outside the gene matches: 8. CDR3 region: CASRPTGGVGTDTQYF. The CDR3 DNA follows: TGTGCCAGCAGACCGACAGGGGGAGTTGGCACAGATACGCAGTATTTT.

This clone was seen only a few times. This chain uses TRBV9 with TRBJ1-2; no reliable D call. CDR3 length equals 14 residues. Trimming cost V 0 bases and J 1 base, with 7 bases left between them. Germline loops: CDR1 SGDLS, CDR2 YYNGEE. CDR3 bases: TGTGCCAGCAGCGTAGCTCCAGTTAACTATGGCTACACCTTC. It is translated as CASSVAPVNYGYTF.

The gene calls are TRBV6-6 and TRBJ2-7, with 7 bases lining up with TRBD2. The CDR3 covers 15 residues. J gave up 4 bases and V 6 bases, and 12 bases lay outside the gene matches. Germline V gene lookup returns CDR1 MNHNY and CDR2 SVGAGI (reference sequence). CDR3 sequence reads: CASSGAGTTPYEQYF. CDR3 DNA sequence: TGTGCCAGCAGCGGAGCCGGGACTACACCTTACGAGCAGTACTTC.